The 30 T cell receptor beta chains below all came from one sample that was sequenced in a study of OX40 agonist ivuxolimab in advanced cancers. This table comes from immunoSEQ multiplex PCR, and its TCRdb copy is limited to in-frame clones, with some not included. Of about 60,000 clones listed, over 80% were seen once; the top ten hold about 0.65%. This material consisted of CD4+ or CD8+ T cells sorted from blood, taken in a trial of the OX40 agonist ivuxolimab. The receptors originated from an adult with an advanced solid tumor such as melanoma, head and neck, liver or kidney cancer.

The rearrangement uses TRBV2 and TRBJ1-2; D remains unclear. The germline V gene encodes CDR1 SNHLY and CDR2 FYNNEI. V lost 4 bases and J 2 bases, leaving 5 bases between the germline ends. This CDR3 is built from 12 residues. Written as DNA, the CDR3 is TGTGCCAGCAGTGCACAGAACTATGGCTACACCTTC. Translating gives CASSAQNYGYTF.

The V call is TRBV10-3, the J call TRBJ2-4; perhaps D is TRBD1 or TRBD2 (5 bases each). Germline assignment: CDR1 ENHRY and CDR2 SYGVKD. With 3 bases removed from V and 3 bases from J, the gap between germline ends came to 12 bases. The CDR3 spans 15 residues. The CDR3 coding sequence is TGTGCCATCAGTGACGGGACCCGTGGCAAAAACATTCAGTACTTC. Its translation is CAISDGTRGKNIQYF.

This chain uses TRBV11-3 with TRBJ1-1; D is unclear. From germline, CDR1 is SGHNT and CDR2 YENEEA. The V end was cut by 2 bases, the J end by 2 bases, with 6 bases between. CDR3 length: 13 residues. CDR3 in DNA: TGTGCCAGCAGCTTACGGGTAAACACTGAAGCTTTCTTT. This gives the protein CASSLRVNTEAFF.

The V gene is TRBV30, the J gene TRBJ1-1, with D uncertain. The CDR3 extends over 12 amino acids. Germline V gene sequence: CDR1 GTSNPN, CDR2 SVGIG (reference sequence). The V and J ends lost 0 bases and 10 bases respectively, with 12 bases between them. CDR3 in DNA: TGTGCCTGGAGTGTCAGTACTGGAGCAGCTTTCTTT. Protein: CAWSVSTGAAFF.

The chain employs TRBV7-9 and TRBJ1-3; TRBD1 might be the D (6 bases). The V end lost 3 bases, the J end lost 0 bases, and 9 bases lay between the germline ends. The germline CDR1 and CDR2 sequences are SEHNR and FQNEAQ (reference sequence). The CDR3 runs to 15 residues. CDR3 amino acids: CASSLDSYSGNTIYF. CDR3 nucleotides: TGTGCCAGCAGCTTGGACAGTTACTCTGGAAACACCATATATTTT.

CDR3 nucleotides: TGTGCCAGCAGCGAGGCGGGCGGTAATGAAAAACTGTTTTTT. Protein sequence: CASSEAGGNEKLFF. This chain joins TRBV7-9 and TRBJ1-4; D remains ambiguous. The CDR3 contains 14 residues. Looked up from germline, CDR1 is SEHNR and CDR2 is FQNEAQ (reference sequence). Trimming left V 5 bases short and J 4 bases short, with 11 bases between.

This chain joins TRBV30 and TRBJ2-7, with 8 nucleotides matching TRBD1. The V and J ends lost 3 bases and 3 bases, in that order; junction bases with no gene match: 4. Per the germline V gene, CDR1 is GTSNPN and CDR2 is SVGIG (reference sequence). This CDR3 has 13 residues. CDR3 amino acids: CAWRADRGYEQYF. The CDR3 DNA reads as TGTGCCTGGAGGGCCGACAGGGGCTACGAGCAGTACTTC.

The chain carries TRBV30 and TRBJ2-7, with 12 bases fitting TRBD2. J gave up 5 bases and V 0 bases, and 5 bases lay outside the gene matches. The CDR3 sequence is 15 residues long. Germline V gives CDR1 GTSNPN, CDR2 SVGIG (reference sequence). The CDR3 loop reads CAWSVGLAGQDEQYF. Written as DNA, the CDR3 is TGTGCCTGGAGTGTAGGACTAGCGGGACAAGACGAGCAGTACTTC.

V is TRBV4-1 and J is TRBJ2-1; TRBD1 aligns across 10 bases. Germline lookup yields CDR1 MGHRA and CDR2 YSYEKL. J lost 9 bases, V lost 3 bases, and 17 bases had no gene match. The CDR3 is made up of 18 amino acids. CDR3 protein: CASSQQSDSGTGVIEQFF. DNA of the CDR3: TGCGCCAGCAGCCAGCAGTCAGACTCCGGGACAGGGGTGATTGAGCAGTTCTTC.

This clone has a single count. The gene calls are TRBV7-2 and TRBJ1-2, with a tentative D call TRBD1 (6 bases). CDR1 is SGHTA and CDR2 is FQGNSA in the germline V gene. V shed 6 bases and J shed 1 base, with 18 bases lying between them. The CDR3 has 16 residues. CDR3 bases: TGTGCCAGCAGTTACAGGGCCCTATTCCTTAACTATGGCTACACCTTC. This gives the protein CASSYRALFLNYGYTF.

The chain combines TRBV2 with TRBJ2-7, with 11 bases matching TRBD1. From germline, CDR1 is SNHLY and CDR2 FYNNEI. The CDR3 extends over 16 amino acids. Trimming removed 5 bases from V and 5 bases from J; junction bases left unmatched: 11. CDR3 region: CASSSMGDRGGDEQYF. CDR3 sequence (DNA): TGTGCCAGCAGTTCAATGGGGGACAGGGGGGGCGACGAGCAGTACTTC.

DNA for the CDR3: TGTGCCAGCAGCTTGTCACAGGGGGCAGACTATGGCTACACCTTC. Translated: CASSLSQGADYGYTF. The chain links TRBV5-5 to TRBJ1-2, with 9 bases matching TRBD1. V was clipped by 1 base and J by 3 bases; unmatched bases: 4. CDR1 is SGHKS, CDR2 YYEKEE, per germline (reference sequence). The CDR3 covers 15 residues.

The chain links TRBV6-1 to TRBJ1-1; 9 bases agree with TRBD1. The CDR3 spans 14 residues. CDR1 and CDR2 (germline): MNHNS, SASEGT. The ends lost 8 bases at V and 6 bases at J; junction bases unmatched: 10. The CDR3 nucleotides read TGTGCCAGCTCAGAGGGACAGGGCGGCCCTGAAGCTTTCTTT. Translating it yields CASSEGQGGPEAFF.

The rearrangement links TRBV11-2 to TRBJ2-3; 8 bases are a match to TRBD2. The J segment lost 0 bases and the V segment lost 7 bases, leaving 9 bases of the junction unmatched. Per the germline V gene, CDR1 is SGHAT and CDR2 is FQNNGV. The CDR3 length is 16 residues. The CDR3 sequence: CASNRISGDSTDTQYF. In DNA, the CDR3 is TGTGCCAGCAACCGGATTAGCGGGGATAGCACAGATACGCAGTATTTT.

This clone was counted between two and nine times. Other nucleotide sequences from this sample produce the same CDR3. The chain uses TRBV5-1 and TRBJ2-3, with 8 bases lining up with TRBD2. V shed 0 bases, J shed 0 bases, and the junction held 6 bases outside the gene matches. The CDR3 is 17 amino acids. Per the germline V gene, CDR1 is SGHRS and CDR2 is YFSETQ. The CDR3 nucleotides read TGCGCCAGCAGCTTGGACGGTCGGGGGGGAAGCACAGATACGCAGTATTTT. This encodes CASSLDGRGGSTDTQYF. The entire variable domain, with the rest obtained from reference TRBV5-1 and TRBJ2-3, is as follows: KAGVTQTPRYLIKTRGQQVTLSCSPISGHRSVSWYQQTPGQGLQFLFEYFSETQRNKGNFPGRFSGRQFSNSRSEMNVSTLELGDSALYLCASSLDGRGGSTDTQYFGPGTRLTVL.

The V and J genes are TRBV18 and TRBJ2-1; 10 positions agree with TRBD2. The CDR3 runs to 15 residues. Germline-derived CDR1 and CDR2 are KGHSH and LQKENI. Unmatched junction bases numbered 3, after V lost 3 bases and J lost 4 bases. CDR3 protein: CASSPTSGVYNEQFF. The DNA of the CDR3 is TGTGCCAGCTCACCCACTAGCGGGGTTTACAATGAGCAGTTCTTC.

The V and J genes are TRBV4-2 and TRBJ1-1; unclear D gene. The V end was cut by 0 bases, the J end by 4 bases, with 9 bases between. The length of the CDR3 is 14 residues. Germline loops: CDR1 LGHNA, CDR2 YNFKEQ. Here the CDR3 reads CASSQDHVVTEAFF. The CDR3 DNA reads TGTGCCAGCAGCCAAGATCACGTAGTCACTGAAGCTTTCTTT.

The chain couples TRBV5-1 to TRBJ1-4; D gene ambiguous. This CDR3 spans 14 amino acids. The V end was cut by 4 bases, the J end by 0 bases, with 7 bases between. Germline V CDR1 and CDR2: SGHRS, YFSETQ. In nucleotides, the CDR3 is TGCGCCAGCAGCAGACTTGCAACTAATGAAAAACTGTTTTTT. It specifies CASSRLATNEKLFF. The entire variable domain, with the rest obtained from reference TRBV5-1 and TRBJ1-4, is as follows: KAGVTQTPRYLIKTRGQQVTLSCSPISGHRSVSWYQQTPGQGLQFLFEYFSETQRNKGNFPGRFSGRQFSNSRSEMNVSTLELGDSALYLCASSRLATNEKLFFGSGTQLSVL.

The V call is TRBV28, the J call TRBJ1-1; D remains ambiguous. V gave up 1 base and J gave up 1 base, with 7 bases separating them. The germline V gene has CDR1 MDHEN and CDR2 SYDVKM. The CDR3 has 14 residues. The CDR3 DNA reads TGTGCCAGCAGTTTATATGCGAGGAACACTGAAGCTTTCTTT. Its protein product is CASSLYARNTEAFF.

This chain uses TRBV30 with TRBJ1-6, with a tentative D call TRBD1 (6 bases). Germline V CDR1 and CDR2: GTSNPN, SVGIG (reference sequence). The CDR3 consists of 14 residues. Trimming shortened V by 3 bases and J by 7 bases, and 13 bases separated the two germline ends. The CDR3 reads CAWRTRQANSPLHF. The CDR3 nucleotides are TGTGCCTGGAGGACAAGACAGGCCAATTCACCCCTCCACTTT.

This chain links TRBV7-6 with TRBJ2-7, with 13 bases matching TRBD2. Trimming took 5 bases from V and 2 from J; bases not matched to a gene: 15. This CDR3 region has 19 residues. Germline CDR1 is SGHVS and CDR2 is FNYEAQ. The CDR3: CASSRLGLAGEGRPYEQYF. The CDR3 region has the DNA TGTGCCAGCAGCCGATTAGGACTAGCGGGAGAGGGGAGGCCCTACGAGCAGTACTTC.

This clone has a single count. The chain links TRBV4-3 to TRBJ2-1; perhaps D is TRBD1 or TRBD2 (5 bases each). This CDR3 spans 14 amino acids. The V end was cut by 2 bases, the J end by 4 bases, with 9 bases between. The germline CDR1 and CDR2 sequences are LGHNA and YSLEER. The CDR3 reads CASSQRDGYNEQFF. CDR3 nucleotides: TGCGCCAGCAGCCAACGGGACGGATACAATGAGCAGTTCTTC.

The chain uses TRBV28 and TRBJ1-1; tentative D call: TRBD1 (6 bases). Germline V gives CDR1 MDHEN, CDR2 SYDVKM. The CDR3 length is 14 residues. The germline V and J ends were trimmed by 8 bases and 1 base, with 14 bases remaining between them. CDR3 in amino acids: CASALTGTNTEAFF. CDR3 sequence (DNA): TGTGCCAGCGCACTCACAGGGACGAACACTGAAGCTTTCTTT.

The chain carries TRBV5-1 and TRBJ2-1; TRBD2 matches at 8 bases. CDR3 length equals 17 residues. With 2 bases clipped from V and 10 bases from J, the junction kept 17 bases outside the gene matches. The germline V gene encodes CDR1 SGHRS and CDR2 YFSETQ. CDR3 sequence reads: CASSFGFGGRPEAEQFF. Here the CDR3 DNA reads TGCGCCAGCAGCTTCGGGTTTGGCGGGAGGCCCGAGGCGGAGCAGTTCTTC.

The chain carries TRBV18 and TRBJ1-4; the D is unclear. There are 14 residues in the CDR3. V was shortened by 1 base and J by 5 bases, with 8 bases between the two germline ends. Germline CDR1 is KGHSH and CDR2 is LQKENI. The CDR3 sequence is CASSPRTDNEKLFF. The DNA for the CDR3 is TGTGCCAGCTCACCACGTACAGACAATGAAAAACTGTTTTTT.

The chain links TRBV11-3 to TRBJ2-1, with D possibly being TRBD2 (6 bases). With 5 bases removed from V and 2 bases from J, the gap between germline ends came to 13 bases. The CDR3 is 15 residues long. Germline-derived CDR1 and CDR2 are SGHNT and YENEEA. Here the CDR3 reads CASSQDGGTYNEQFF. The DNA of the CDR3 is TGTGCCAGCAGCCAAGACGGAGGGACCTACAATGAGCAGTTCTTC. The full variable domain, with the rest looked up from reference TRBV11-3 and TRBJ2-1, is EAGVVQSPRYKIIEKKQPVAFWCNPISGHNTLYWYLQNLGQGPELLIRYENEEAVDDSQLPKDRFSAERLKGVDSTLKIQPAELGDSAVYLCASSQDGGTYNEQFFGPGTRLTVL.

This rearrangement joins TRBV18 to TRBJ2-3; perhaps TRBD1 as D (5 bases). Trimming took off 3 bases at V and 4 bases at J, with 8 bases between the two ends. CDR3 length: 13 amino acids. Germline assignment: CDR1 KGHSH and CDR2 LQKENI. The CDR3 spells CASSPGRADTQYF. In nucleotides, the CDR3 is TGTGCCAGCTCACCCGGCAGGGCAGATACGCAGTATTTT.

The rearrangement joins TRBV4-2 to TRBJ1-1; D is ambiguous. Germline V CDR1 and CDR2: LGHNA, YNFKEQ. Deletions cut 0 bases from V and 2 bases from J, with 13 bases between. The CDR3 has 16 amino acids. The CDR3 DNA reads TGTGCCAGCAGCCAAGATCCTCGAGATTTCAACACTGAAGCTTTCTTT. Protein sequence: CASSQDPRDFNTEAFF.

V gene TRBV5-6 combines with J gene TRBJ2-2, with D possibly matching TRBD2 (5 bases). V was trimmed by 0 bases and J by 4 bases, leaving 7 bases between them. The germline V gene has CDR1 SGHDT and CDR2 YYEEEE. This CDR3 contains 14 residues. The CDR3 bases are TGTGCCAGCAGCTTGGAGAGGGTCACCGGGGAGCTGTTTTTT. It translates to CASSLERVTGELFF.

This chain uses TRBV18 with TRBJ2-2; possible D gene TRBD1, 6 bases. The germline V gene has CDR1 KGHSH and CDR2 LQKENI. The length of the CDR3 is 15 residues. V was shortened by 3 bases and J by 2 bases, with 10 bases between the two germline ends. CDR3 sequence: CASSPRDTNTGELFF. The CDR3 DNA reads TGTGCCAGCTCACCCCGGGACACCAACACCGGGGAGCTGTTTTTT.